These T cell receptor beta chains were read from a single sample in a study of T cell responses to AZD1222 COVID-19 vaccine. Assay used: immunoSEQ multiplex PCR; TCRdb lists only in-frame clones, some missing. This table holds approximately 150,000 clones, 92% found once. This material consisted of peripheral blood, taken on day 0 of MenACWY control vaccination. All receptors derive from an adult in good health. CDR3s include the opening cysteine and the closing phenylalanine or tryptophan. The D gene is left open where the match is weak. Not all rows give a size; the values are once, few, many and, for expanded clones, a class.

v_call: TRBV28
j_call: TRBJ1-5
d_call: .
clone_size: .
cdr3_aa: CASRVGPGFNQPQHF
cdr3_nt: TGTGCCAGCAGGGTAGGTCCGGGTTTCAATCAGCCCCAGCATTTT

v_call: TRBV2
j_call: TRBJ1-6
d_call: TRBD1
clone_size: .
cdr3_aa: CASNFMMQGVGLSPLHF
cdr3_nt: TGTGCCAGCAATTTCATGATGCAGGGGGTAGGTCTTTCACCCCTCCACTTT

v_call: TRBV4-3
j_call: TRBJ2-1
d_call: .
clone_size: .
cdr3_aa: CASSRGTVYNEQFF
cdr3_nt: TGCGCCAGCAGCCGCGGGACTGTCTACAATGAGCAGTTCTTC

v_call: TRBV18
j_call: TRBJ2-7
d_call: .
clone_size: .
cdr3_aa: CASSPMGGTDSYEQYF
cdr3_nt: TGTGCCAGCTCACCAATGGGCGGGACAGACTCCTACGAGCAGTACTTC

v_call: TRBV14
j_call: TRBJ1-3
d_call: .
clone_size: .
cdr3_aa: CASSQSIYSGNTIYF
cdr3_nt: TGTGCCAGCAGCCAATCCATTTATTCTGGAAACACCATATATTTT

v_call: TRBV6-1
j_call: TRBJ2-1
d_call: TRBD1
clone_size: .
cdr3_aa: CASSDPGQHYYNEQFF
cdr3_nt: TGTGCCAGCAGTGACCCGGGACAGCACTACTACAATGAGCAGTTCTTC

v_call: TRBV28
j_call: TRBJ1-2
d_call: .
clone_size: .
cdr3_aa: CASSSDPNYGYTF
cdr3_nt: TGTGCCAGCAGTTCCGACCCTAACTATGGCTACACCTTC

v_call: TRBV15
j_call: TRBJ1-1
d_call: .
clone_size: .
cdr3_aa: CATSRAGINTEAFF
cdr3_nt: TGTGCCACCAGCAGAGCCGGGATTAACACTGAAGCTTTCTTT

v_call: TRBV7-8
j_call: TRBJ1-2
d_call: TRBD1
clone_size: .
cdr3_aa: CASSLVVGQRNYGYTF
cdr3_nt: TGTGCCAGCAGCTTAGTGGTGGGACAGAGAAACTATGGCTACACCTTC

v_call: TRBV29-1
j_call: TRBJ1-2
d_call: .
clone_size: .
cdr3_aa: CSGEEGDYGYTF
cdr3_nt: TGCAGCGGCGAGGAGGGGGACTATGGCTACACCTTC

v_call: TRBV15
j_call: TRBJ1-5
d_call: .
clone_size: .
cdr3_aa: CATSRGGGNQPQHF
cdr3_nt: TGTGCCACCAGCAGAGGTGGGGGTAATCAGCCCCAGCATTTT

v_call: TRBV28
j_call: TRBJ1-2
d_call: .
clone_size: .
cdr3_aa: CASSSVFYGYTF
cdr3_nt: TGTGCCAGCAGTTCGGTCTTCTATGGCTACACCTTC

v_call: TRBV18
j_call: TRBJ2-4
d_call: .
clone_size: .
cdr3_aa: CASSPDREPLAKNIQYF
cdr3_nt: TGTGCCAGCTCACCCGACCGGGAGCCCCTAGCCAAAAACATTCAGTACTTC

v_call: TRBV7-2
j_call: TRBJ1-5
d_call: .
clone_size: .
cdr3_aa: CASSLTVNSNQPQHF
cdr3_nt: TGTGCCAGCAGCTTAACAGTCAATAGCAATCAGCCCCAGCATTTT

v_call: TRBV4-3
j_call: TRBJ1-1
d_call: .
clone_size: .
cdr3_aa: CASSQEDRNTEAFF
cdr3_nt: TGCGCCAGCAGCCAGGAGGACAGGAACACTGAAGCTTTCTTT

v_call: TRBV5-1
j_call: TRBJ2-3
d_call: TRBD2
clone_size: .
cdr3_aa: CASSEGTNTDTQYF
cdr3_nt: TGCGCCAGCAGCGAGGGGACTAACACAGATACGCAGTATTTT

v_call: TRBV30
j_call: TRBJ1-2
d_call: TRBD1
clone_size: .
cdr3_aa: CAWSGHRGLYGYTF
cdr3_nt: TGTGCCTGGAGTGGACACAGGGGCCTCTATGGCTACACCTTC

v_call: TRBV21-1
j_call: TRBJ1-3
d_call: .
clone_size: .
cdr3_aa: CASSSPDRRDASSGNTIYF
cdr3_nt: TGTGCCAGCAGCAGCCCGGACAGGCGGGACGCGTCGTCTGGAAACACCATATATTTT

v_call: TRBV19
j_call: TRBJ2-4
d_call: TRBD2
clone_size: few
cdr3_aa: CASRTGLAGGRNIQYF
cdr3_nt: TGTGCCAGTAGGACAGGATTAGCGGGAGGGAGGAACATTCAGTACTTC

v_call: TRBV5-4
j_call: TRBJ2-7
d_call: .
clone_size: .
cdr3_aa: CASSLGRSSYEQYF
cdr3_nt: TGTGCCAGCAGCTTGGGGCGGAGTTCCTACGAGCAGTACTTC

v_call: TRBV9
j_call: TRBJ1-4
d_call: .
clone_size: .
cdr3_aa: CASSVDRGFNEKLFF
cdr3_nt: TGTGCCAGCAGCGTTGATAGGGGGTTTAATGAAAAACTGTTTTTT

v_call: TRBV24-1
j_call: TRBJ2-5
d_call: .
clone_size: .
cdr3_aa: CATSRGTFNIQETQYF
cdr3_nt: TGTGCCACCAGTCGCGGAACGTTTAATATCCAAGAGACCCAGTACTTC

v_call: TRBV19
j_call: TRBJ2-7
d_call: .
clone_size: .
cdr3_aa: CASSALPSSYEQYF
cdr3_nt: TGTGCCAGTAGTGCACTGCCCTCCTCCTACGAGCAGTACTTC

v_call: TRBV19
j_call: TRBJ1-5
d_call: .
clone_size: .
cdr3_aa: CASSIFGFSNQPQHF
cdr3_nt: TGTGCCAGTAGTATATTCGGTTTTAGCAATCAGCCCCAGCATTTT